Described below is a single T cell receptor beta chain sequence and its context. Its antigen is unknown. This entry comes from a study of T cell responses to AZD1222 COVID-19 vaccine. Notes on the study in general: Donors were mostly white British, more females; clonal diversity possibly underestimated. Among spike-specific TCRs, nearly half reportedly target unmutated variant regions.

Profiling relied on immunoSEQ multiplex PCR, and the TCRdb table lists in-frame clones only, not all of them. The table shows some 150,000 clones, with about 90% occurring only once. Unmatched junction bases numbered 11, after V lost 4 bases and J lost 0 bases. The CDR3 is made up of 19 amino acids. This sequence originates from an adult in good health. Sequencing used peripheral blood, obtained on day 0 of MenACWY control vaccination. The V gene is TRBV5-3, the J gene TRBJ2-1; 12 nucleotides match TRBD2. TRBV5-3 falls under the ORF class, with uncertain function. The CDR3 loop reads CARSGRGLAGPSSYNEQFF. CDR3 coding DNA: TGTGCCAGAAGCGGAAGGGGACTAGCGGGTCCCAGCTCCTACAATGAGCAGTTCTTC.